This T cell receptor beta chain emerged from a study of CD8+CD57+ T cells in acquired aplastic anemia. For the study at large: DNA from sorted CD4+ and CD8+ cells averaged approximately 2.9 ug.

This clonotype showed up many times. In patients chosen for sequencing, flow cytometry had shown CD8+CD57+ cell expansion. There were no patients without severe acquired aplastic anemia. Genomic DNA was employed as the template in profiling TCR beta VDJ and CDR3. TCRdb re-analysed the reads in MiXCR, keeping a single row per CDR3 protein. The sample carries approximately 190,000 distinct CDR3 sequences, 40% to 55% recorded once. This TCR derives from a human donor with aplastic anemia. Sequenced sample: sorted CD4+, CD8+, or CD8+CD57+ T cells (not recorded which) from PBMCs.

The CDR3 sequence is CSARAGQGKGPQHF. The CDR3 DNA sequence: TGCAGTGCTAGAGCGGGACAGGGGAAGGGGCCCCAGCATTTT. The chain has TRBV20-1 and TRBJ1-5, with 10 bases identical to TRBD1. V lost 1 base and J lost 9; bases outside the gene matches: 6. CDR3 length equals 14 residues. CDR1 DFQATT and CDR2 SNEGSKA come from the germline V gene (reference sequence).